These 9 T cell receptor beta chains were sequenced from one sample in a study of CXCR3-negative and CXCR3-positive naive CD8 T cells (dated by TCRdb to the late 2010s). Reads for this sample came from a NextSeq 550. The Human TCR Profiling Kit (MiLaboratory) was used to prepare UMI-labeled 5' RACE TRB cDNA libraries. TCRdb reprocessed the reads into one record per CDR3 protein sequence, lacking DNA. The table kept for this sample lists 45,000 to 70,000 distinct CDR3 sequences. The ten most abundant clones make up under 25% of the sample. Source material: memory CD8+ T cells from blood. The cell subset or site tag for this specimen amounts to: conventional CD8+ memory T cells (TMEM), sorted as controls. Receptors originate from a human donor in good health. Some clones in this sample may be carry-over from other donors' samples.

The rearrangement links TRBV29-1 to TRBJ1-1. The CDR3 has 12 amino acids. Germline V gene data show CDR1 as SQVTM and CDR2 as ANQGSEA. This CDR3 reads CSVVYSNTEAFF.

The CDR3 loop is CASSSNKGTPNTEAFF. The V and J genes are TRBV7-9 and TRBJ1-1; TCRdb outputs TRBD1, but without DNA this stays unchecked. CDR3 length: 16 amino acids. Germline CDR1 and CDR2: SEHNR and FQNEAQ (reference sequence).

This rearrangement joins TRBV29-1 to TRBJ1-1; the TCRdb call, TRBD1, lacks DNA for checking. The V gene's germline CDR1 is SQVTM and CDR2 ANQGSEA. The CDR3 is 12 amino acids. Here the CDR3 reads CSVRGLDTEAFF.

The V and J genes are TRBV4-3 and TRBJ2-1; the TCRdb call, TRBD2, lacks DNA for checking. CDR1 is LGHNA and CDR2 is YSLEER in the germline V gene. The CDR3 contains 16 residues. This CDR3 reads CASSQYERGGYNEQFF.

The CDR3 loop is CSARPRDRISEQYF. This rearrangement joins TRBV20-1 to TRBJ2-7; absent DNA, TCRdb's TRBD1 call cannot be checked. Per the germline V gene, CDR1 is DFQATT and CDR2 is SNEGSKA (reference sequence). This CDR3 region has 14 residues.

This chain joins TRBV7-6 and TRBJ2-2; TCRdb designates TRBD2, a call that cannot be tested without DNA. The CDR3 covers 16 residues. Per germline, CDR1 SGHVS and CDR2 FNYEAQ. CDR3 residues: CASSFLAGGHTGELFF.

Here the CDR3 reads CASSSSAGGSYEQYF. This chain connects TRBV7-9 to TRBJ2-7; TCRdb's D call of TRBD1 is untestable without DNA. The CDR3 sequence is 15 residues long. The germline gives CDR1 SEHNR, CDR2 FQNEAQ (reference sequence).

This chain uses TRBV27 with TRBJ2-2. Germline CDR1 reads MNHEY; CDR2 reads SMNVEV (reference sequence). This CDR3 has 16 residues. The CDR3 loop is CASSSAEPKIAGELFF.

V usage is TRBV6-1 and J usage is TRBJ2-3; TCRdb indicates TRBD1, and absent DNA this call remains unverified. CDR1 MNHNS and CDR2 SASEGT come from the germline V gene. The CDR3 consists of 15 residues. CDR3 sequence reads: CASMGRPSGGDTQYF.